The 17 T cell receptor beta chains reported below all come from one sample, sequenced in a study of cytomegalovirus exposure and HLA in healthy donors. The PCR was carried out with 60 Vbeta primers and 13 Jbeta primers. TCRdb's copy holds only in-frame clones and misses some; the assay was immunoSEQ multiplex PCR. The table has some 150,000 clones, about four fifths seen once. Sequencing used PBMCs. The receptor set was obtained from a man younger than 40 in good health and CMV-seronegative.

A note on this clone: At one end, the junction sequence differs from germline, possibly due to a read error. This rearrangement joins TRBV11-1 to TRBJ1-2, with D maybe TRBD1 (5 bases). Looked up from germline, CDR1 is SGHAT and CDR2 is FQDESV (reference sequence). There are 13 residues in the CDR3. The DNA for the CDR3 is TGTGCCAGCAGCCCGGGGGAGCACTATGGCTACACCTTT. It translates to CASSPGEHYGYTF.

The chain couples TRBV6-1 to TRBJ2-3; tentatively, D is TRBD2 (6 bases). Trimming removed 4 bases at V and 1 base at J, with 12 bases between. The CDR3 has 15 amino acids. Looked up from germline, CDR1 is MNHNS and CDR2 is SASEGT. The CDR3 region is CASSGSTRGTDTQYF. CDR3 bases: TGTGCCAGCAGTGGGTCGACTAGAGGCACAGATACGCAGTATTTT.

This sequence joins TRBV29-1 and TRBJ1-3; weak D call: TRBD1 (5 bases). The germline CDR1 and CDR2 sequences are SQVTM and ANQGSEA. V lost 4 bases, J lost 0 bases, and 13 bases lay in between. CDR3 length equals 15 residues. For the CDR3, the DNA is TGCAGCGTTGCCTCAGGGTCCAGCTCTGGAAACACCATATATTTT. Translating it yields CSVASGSSSGNTIYF.

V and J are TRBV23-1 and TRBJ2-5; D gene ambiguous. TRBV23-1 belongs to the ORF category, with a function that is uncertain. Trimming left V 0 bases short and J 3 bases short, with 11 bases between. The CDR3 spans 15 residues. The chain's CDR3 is CASSQSEYCEETQYF. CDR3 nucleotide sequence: TGCGCCAGCAGTCAATCGGAGTATTGTGAAGAGACCCAGTACTTC.

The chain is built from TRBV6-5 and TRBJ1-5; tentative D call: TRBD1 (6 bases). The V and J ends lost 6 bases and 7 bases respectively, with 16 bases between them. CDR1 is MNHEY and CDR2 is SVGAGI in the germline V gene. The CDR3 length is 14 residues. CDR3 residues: CASSYQPGDQPQHF. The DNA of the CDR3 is TGTGCCAGCAGCTACCAACCAGGGGACCAGCCCCAGCATTTT.

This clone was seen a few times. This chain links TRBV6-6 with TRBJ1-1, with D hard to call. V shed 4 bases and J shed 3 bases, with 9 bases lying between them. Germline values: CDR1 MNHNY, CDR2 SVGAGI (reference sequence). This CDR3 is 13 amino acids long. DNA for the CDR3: TGTGCCAGCAGTTGGTCGGGAGACACTGAAGCTTTCTTT. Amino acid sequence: CASSWSGDTEAFF.

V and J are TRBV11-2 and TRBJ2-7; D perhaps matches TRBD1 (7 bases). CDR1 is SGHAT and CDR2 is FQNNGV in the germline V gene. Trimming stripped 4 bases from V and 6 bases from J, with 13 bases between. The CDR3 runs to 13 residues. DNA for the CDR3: TGTGCCAGCAGCTCGGAGGGGGCTAGCGAGCAGTACTTC. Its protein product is CASSSEGASEQYF.

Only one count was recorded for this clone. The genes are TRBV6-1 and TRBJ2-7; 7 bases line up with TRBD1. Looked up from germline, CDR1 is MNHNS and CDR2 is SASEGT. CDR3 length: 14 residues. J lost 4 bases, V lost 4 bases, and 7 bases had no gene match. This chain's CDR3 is CASSVPGQPYEQYF. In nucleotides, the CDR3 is TGTGCCAGCAGTGTCCCGGGACAGCCTTACGAGCAGTACTTC.

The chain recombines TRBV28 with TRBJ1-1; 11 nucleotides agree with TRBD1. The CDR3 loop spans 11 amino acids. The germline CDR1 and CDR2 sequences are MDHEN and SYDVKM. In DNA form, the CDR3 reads TGTGCGGGACAGGGGGACACTGAAGCTTTCTTT. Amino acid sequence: CAGQGDTEAFF. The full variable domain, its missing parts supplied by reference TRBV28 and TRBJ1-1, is DVKVTQSSRYLVKRTGEKVFLECVQDMDHENMFWYRQDPGLGLRLIYFSYDVKMKEKGDIPEGYSVSREKKERFSLILESASTNQTSMYLCAGQGDTEAFFGQGTRLTVV.

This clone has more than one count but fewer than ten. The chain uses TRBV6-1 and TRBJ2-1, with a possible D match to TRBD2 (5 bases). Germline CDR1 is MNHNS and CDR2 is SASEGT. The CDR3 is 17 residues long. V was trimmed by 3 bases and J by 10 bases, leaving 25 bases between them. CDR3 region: CASSEGMGSAIVKEQFF. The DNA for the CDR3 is TGTGCCAGCAGTGAGGGCATGGGGAGCGCTATCGTAAAGGAGCAGTTCTTC.

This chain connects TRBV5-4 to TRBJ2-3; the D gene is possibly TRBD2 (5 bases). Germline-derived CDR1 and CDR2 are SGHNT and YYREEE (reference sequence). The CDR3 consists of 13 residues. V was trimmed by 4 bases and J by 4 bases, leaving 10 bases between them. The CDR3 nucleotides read TGTGCCAGCAGCCCCCAGGAGGCAGATACGCAGTATTTT. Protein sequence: CASSPQEADTQYF.

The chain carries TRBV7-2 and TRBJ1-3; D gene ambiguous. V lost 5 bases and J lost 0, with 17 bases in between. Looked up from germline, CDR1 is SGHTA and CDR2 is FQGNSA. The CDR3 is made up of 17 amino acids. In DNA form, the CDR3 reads TGTGCCAGCAGCCCCATGGGCCAGCTGAGCTCTGGAAACACCATATATTTT. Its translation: CASSPMGQLSSGNTIYF. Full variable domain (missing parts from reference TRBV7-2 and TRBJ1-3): GAGVSQSPSNKVTEKGKDVELRCDPISGHTALYWYRQSLGQGLEFLIYFQGNSAPDKSGLPSDRFSAERTGGSVSTLTIQRTQQEDSAVYLCASSPMGQLSSGNTIYFGEGSWLTVV.

The CDR3 region is CASSLSRGAEAFF. DNA of the CDR3: TGTGCCAGCAGTTTATCTAGGGGCGCTGAAGCTTTCTTT. The chain has TRBV27 and TRBJ1-1, with D possibly matching TRBD1 (5 bases). CDR3 length: 13 residues. V shed 0 bases and J shed 6 bases, with 8 bases lying between them. Germline CDR1 MNHEY, CDR2 SMNVEV (reference sequence).

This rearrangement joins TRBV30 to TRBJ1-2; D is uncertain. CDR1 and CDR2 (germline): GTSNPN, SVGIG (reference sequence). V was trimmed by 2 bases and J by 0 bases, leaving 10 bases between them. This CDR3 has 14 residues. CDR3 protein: CAWSWRRTNYGYTF. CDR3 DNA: TGTGCCTGGAGTTGGAGGAGGACTAACTATGGCTACACCTTC.

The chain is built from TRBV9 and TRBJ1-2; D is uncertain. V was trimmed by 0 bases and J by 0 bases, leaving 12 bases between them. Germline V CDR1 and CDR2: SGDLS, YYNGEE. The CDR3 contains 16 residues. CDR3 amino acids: CASSVERSEANYGYTF. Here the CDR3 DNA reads TGTGCCAGCAGCGTAGAGAGGAGTGAAGCTAACTATGGCTACACCTTC.

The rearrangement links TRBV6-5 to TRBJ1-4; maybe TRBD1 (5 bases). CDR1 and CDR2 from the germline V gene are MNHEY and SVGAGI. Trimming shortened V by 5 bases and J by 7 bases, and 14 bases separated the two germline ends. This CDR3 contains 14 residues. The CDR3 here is CASSVGHEGEKLFF. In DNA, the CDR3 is TGTGCCAGCAGTGTGGGGCATGAAGGTGAAAAACTGTTTTTT.

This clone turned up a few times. CDR3 loop: CASSDLGGVNTEAFF. The CDR3 DNA follows: TGTGCCAGCAGCGACCTTGGGGGGGTAAACACTGAAGCTTTCTTT. V usage is TRBV5-6 and J usage is TRBJ1-1; the D gene is possibly TRBD1 (5 bases). The germline CDR1 and CDR2 sequences are SGHDT and YYEEEE. The CDR3 extends over 15 amino acids. Trimming removed 4 bases at V and 2 bases at J, with 15 bases between.